The 21 T cell receptor beta chains in this list originate from one sample, sequenced in a study of CD8 T cells in ankylosing spondylitis. A single record per CDR3 protein comes from TCRdb applying MiXCR to the 5' RACE reads. Among 150,000 to 200,000 distinct CDR3 sequences listed, 15% to 20% were seen once. Input material: blood, either unsorted or a sorted T cell fraction (not recorded which). The receptors stem from a male donor with ankylosing spondylitis or in good health (not recorded which).

The CDR3 DNA reads as TGCGCCAGCAGCGCAAACAGGGCCACCGGGGAGCTGTTTTTT. Protein product: CASSANRATGELFF. V and J are TRBV5-1 and TRBJ2-2; D possibly corresponds to TRBD1 (6 bases). The CDR3 runs to 14 residues. The ends were cut back, 4 bases at V and 4 bases at J, with 11 bases in the middle. From germline, CDR1 is SGHRS and CDR2 YFSETQ.

This clonotype was seen at least ten times. The rearrangement uses TRBV5-1 and TRBJ2-3; TRBD2 matches at 11 bases. This CDR3 contains 16 residues. Unmatched junction bases numbered 7, after V lost 3 bases and J lost 4 bases. Germline assignment: CDR1 SGHRS and CDR2 YFSETQ. DNA for the CDR3: TGCGCCAGCAGCTCGTCCCAACTAGCGGGAGCAGATACGCAGTATTTT. Amino acid sequence: CASSSSQLAGADTQYF.

This clonotype was seen ten or more times. The chain carries TRBV9 and TRBJ2-3; D ambiguous. Germline assignment: CDR1 SGDLS and CDR2 YYNGEE. The V end was cut by 2 bases, the J end by 3 bases, with 19 bases between. This CDR3 has 17 residues. The CDR3 here is CASSVNAAPMRTDTQYF. The CDR3, as DNA: TGTGCCAGCAGCGTTAACGCCGCTCCCATGAGGACAGATACGCAGTATTTT.

The rearrangement joins TRBV29-1 to TRBJ2-1, with D possibly being TRBD1 (6 bases). Germline V CDR1 and CDR2: SQVTM, ANQGSEA. With 2 bases removed from V and 9 bases from J, the gap between germline ends came to 23 bases. The CDR3 runs to 16 residues. In nucleotides, the CDR3 is TGCAGCGTTGAATCAAGGGAAACAGGGCGGTTCGGTGAGCAGTTCTTC. This sequence encodes CSVESRETGRFGEQFF.

The chain joins TRBV6-6 to TRBJ2-2; 7 bases are a match to TRBD2. Germline V lookup: CDR1 MNHNY, CDR2 SVGAGI (reference sequence). The CDR3 length is 17 residues. Trimming at V came to 0 bases and at J to 6 bases, leaving 10 bases not matched to a gene. Written as DNA, the CDR3 is TGTGCCAGCAGTTACTCGAATCCCGGGAGGACGTCCGGGGAGCTGTTTTTT. It translates to CASSYSNPGRTSGELFF.

The chain joins TRBV29-1 to TRBJ2-7, with D possibly matching TRBD2 (5 bases). The CDR3 consists of 12 residues. The V end was cut by 2 bases, the J end by 3 bases, with 8 bases between. Per germline, CDR1 SQVTM and CDR2 ANQGSEA. CDR3 DNA: TGCAGCGTTGAATGGGAGAGCTACGAGCAGTACTTC. Translating gives CSVEWESYEQYF.

This clonotype was observed a handful of times. The chain employs TRBV29-1 and TRBJ2-2; 8 positions match TRBD1. J gave up 9 bases and V 4 bases, and 13 bases lay outside the gene matches. The CDR3 sequence is 15 residues long. Germline CDR1 SQVTM, CDR2 ANQGSEA. The CDR3 bases are TGCAGCGTTGTAGGGGCGACAGGGGCTGGTCGGGAGCTGTTTTTT. This encodes CSVVGATGAGRELFF.

V gene TRBV5-1 combines with J gene TRBJ2-3; 10 bases are shared with TRBD2. Germline CDR1 reads SGHRS; CDR2 reads YFSETQ. V lost 3 bases, J lost 4 bases, and 8 bases stayed unmatched. The CDR3 sequence is 16 residues long. CDR3 DNA: TGCGCCAGCAGCTGGAGAGCGGGAGGGATGCCAGATACGCAGTATTTT. It translates to CASSWRAGGMPDTQYF.

This clonotype was counted ten times or more. This chain uses TRBV2 with TRBJ1-1; 9 positions match TRBD1. Germline V gene sequence: CDR1 SNHLY, CDR2 FYNNEI. With V trimmed by 6 bases and J by 5 bases, 7 bases remained unmatched. The CDR3 is 14 residues long. CDR3 protein: CASRIQGANTEAFF. In DNA, the CDR3 is TGTGCCAGCAGGATACAGGGGGCGAATACTGAAGCTTTCTTT. Full variable domain (outside the CDR3, taken from reference TRBV2 and TRBJ1-1): EPEVTQTPSHQVTQMGQEVILRCVPISNHLYFYWYRQILGQKVEFLVSFYNNEISEKSEIFDDQFSVERPDGSNFTLKIRSTKLEDSAMYFCASRIQGANTEAFFGQGTRLTVV.

At least ten counts were recorded for this clonotype. V and J are TRBV5-1 and TRBJ1-4; no firm D call. The CDR3 consists of 16 residues. Germline lookup yields CDR1 SGHRS and CDR2 YFSETQ. V lost 0 bases and J lost 0, with 9 bases in between. CDR3 sequence reads: CASSLGGGSTNEKLFF. CDR3 coding DNA: TGCGCCAGCAGCTTGGGCGGCGGATCAACTAATGAAAAACTGTTTTTT.

This clonotype showed up many times. The gene calls are TRBV5-1 and TRBJ1-1; TRBD1 might be the D (5 bases). Germline values: CDR1 SGHRS, CDR2 YFSETQ. The CDR3 has 14 residues. Deletions cut 0 bases from V and 8 bases from J, with 14 bases between. The CDR3 loop reads CASSLGGQWDEAFF. CDR3 bases: TGCGCCAGCAGCTTGGGGGGCCAGTGGGACGAAGCTTTCTTT.

The gene calls are TRBV5-1 and TRBJ2-3, with D perhaps assigned TRBD1 or TRBD2 (5 bases each). This CDR3 spans 15 amino acids. CDR1 and CDR2 (germline): SGHRS, YFSETQ. The V and J ends lost 2 bases and 3 bases respectively, with 13 bases between them. The CDR3 coding sequence is TGCGCCAGCAGCTTCTCGGGACGTAGAACAGATACGCAGTATTTT. Translating gives CASSFSGRRTDTQYF.

This clonotype has more than one count but fewer than ten. The chain recombines TRBV2 with TRBJ2-3; possible D gene TRBD2, 5 bases. The CDR3 is 16 residues long. The germline V gene has CDR1 SNHLY and CDR2 FYNNEI. V lost 0 bases to trimming and J lost 1 base, with 11 bases between them. The CDR3 reads CASSEAGGSRTDTQYF. DNA for the CDR3: TGTGCCAGCAGTGAAGCCGGCGGGTCCCGCACAGATACGCAGTATTTT. Full variable domain (rest looked up from reference TRBV2 and TRBJ2-3): EPEVTQTPSHQVTQMGQEVILRCVPISNHLYFYWYRQILGQKVEFLVSFYNNEISEKSEIFDDQFSVERPDGSNFTLKIRSTKLEDSAMYFCASSEAGGSRTDTQYFGPGTRLTVL.

This clonotype has ten or more counts. The rearrangement uses TRBV30 and TRBJ2-3; D may be TRBD2 (6 bases). Germline-derived CDR1 and CDR2 are GTSNPN and SVGIG (reference sequence). The V and J ends lost 0 bases and 3 bases respectively, with 10 bases between them. CDR3 length: 14 residues. The CDR3, as DNA: TGTGCCTGGAGTGTACTGGGGGGAACAGATACGCAGTATTTT. This gives the protein CAWSVLGGTDTQYF.

This clonotype showed up just a few times. The CDR3, as DNA: TGTGCCAGCAGTAACACGGACCGGGAGACCCAGTACTTC. Protein sequence: CASSNTDRETQYF. The gene calls are TRBV6-5 and TRBJ2-5; D remains unclear. Germline CDR1 and CDR2: MNHEY and SVGAGI. This CDR3 region has 13 residues. Trimming pared 5 bases from V and 5 bases from J, leaving 12 bases between.

This clonotype was observed a handful of times. In DNA form, the CDR3 reads TGTGCCAGCAGTTTTGGCAGGGGGGGAAACACCATATATTTT. This sequence encodes CASSFGRGGNTIYF. The V gene is TRBV28, the J gene TRBJ1-3; 7 nucleotides align to TRBD1. There are 14 residues in the CDR3. Germline V lookup: CDR1 MDHEN, CDR2 SYDVKM. V lost 3 bases to trimming and J lost 4 bases; unmatched junction nucleotides: 3.

Ten or more counts support this clonotype. The chain uses TRBV27 and TRBJ2-7; TRBD2 agrees at 7 bases. The CDR3 has 13 amino acids. V lost 1 base and J lost 5; bases outside the gene matches: 2. Germline CDR1 and CDR2: MNHEY and SMNVEV (reference sequence). CDR3 DNA: TGTGCCAGCAGTTTATGGCTAGCGGACGAGCAGTACTTC. It specifies CASSLWLADEQYF.

This clonotype was observed at least ten times. The gene calls are TRBV5-1 and TRBJ2-3; 7 nucleotides agree with TRBD1. Trimming took 3 bases from V and 3 from J; bases not matched to a gene: 1. The germline V gene has CDR1 SGHRS and CDR2 YFSETQ. This CDR3 is built from 13 residues. The CDR3 reads CASSSQGTDTQYF. The CDR3 DNA reads TGCGCCAGCAGCTCACAGGGGACAGATACGCAGTATTTT.

This clonotype occurred a few times. This chain connects TRBV11-2 to TRBJ2-7; D may match TRBD1 or TRBD2 (6 bases each). This CDR3 comprises 15 residues. Germline V gene data show CDR1 as SGHAT and CDR2 as FQNNGV. V gave up 6 bases and J gave up 2 bases, with 17 bases separating them. The CDR3 sequence: CASRHPGAKPYEQYF. The CDR3 DNA is TGTGCCAGCAGACATCCGGGGGCCAAACCCTACGAGCAGTACTTC.

The chain joins TRBV20-1 to TRBJ2-1; unclear D gene. This CDR3 contains 16 residues. V lost 0 bases to trimming and J lost 0 bases, with 12 bases between them. Germline CDR1 is DFQATT and CDR2 is SNEGSKA (reference sequence). As DNA, the CDR3 is TGCAGTGCTAGAGACCGGGCCCTAAGCTCCTACAATGAGCAGTTCTTC. Its translation: CSARDRALSSYNEQFF.

This clonotype turned up a few times. The V gene is TRBV5-1, the J gene TRBJ2-7, with 10 bases fitting TRBD1. The CDR3 has 14 residues. CDR1 and CDR2 (germline): SGHRS, YFSETQ. The J segment lost 3 bases and the V segment lost 4 bases, leaving 4 bases of the junction unmatched. The CDR3 sequence is CASSARDRGYEQYF. CDR3 coding DNA: TGCGCCAGCAGCGCACGGGACAGGGGCTACGAGCAGTACTTC. Based on the CDR3 plus reference TRBV5-1 and TRBJ2-7, the full variable domain is KAGVTQTPRYLIKTRGQQVTLSCSPISGHRSVSWYQQTPGQGLQFLFEYFSETQRNKGNFPGRFSGRQFSNSRSEMNVSTLELGDSALYLCASSARDRGYEQYFGPGTRLTVT.